The clone carrying this T cell receptor (beta chain) was detected only a few times. Its target is unknown. For the second PCR, which ran for 7 to 11 cycles, a sample-barcoded 5' primer and a J-beta primer mix were used. A single record per CDR3 protein comes from TCRdb applying MiXCR to the 5' RACE reads. The data contain about 640,000 distinct CDR3 sequences, around three fifths of them seen just once; the ten biggest clones take up roughly 34%. This sample stems from a study of blood T cells in healthy people across ages. Study conclusions and caveats: Roughly linearly, TCR beta diversity per million T cells fell as age increased.

V gave up 3 bases and J gave up 7 bases, with 10 bases separating them. The CDR3 is 12 amino acids. From germline, CDR1 is DFQATT and CDR2 SNEGSKA (reference sequence). The chain couples TRBV20-1 to TRBJ2-4; D is unclear. This sequence originates from a man in his fifties or sixties in good health. The sample was blood. CDR3 nucleotide sequence: TGCAGTGCTAGTCCCCTCGAGAACATTCAGTACTTC. This sequence encodes CSASPLENIQYF.